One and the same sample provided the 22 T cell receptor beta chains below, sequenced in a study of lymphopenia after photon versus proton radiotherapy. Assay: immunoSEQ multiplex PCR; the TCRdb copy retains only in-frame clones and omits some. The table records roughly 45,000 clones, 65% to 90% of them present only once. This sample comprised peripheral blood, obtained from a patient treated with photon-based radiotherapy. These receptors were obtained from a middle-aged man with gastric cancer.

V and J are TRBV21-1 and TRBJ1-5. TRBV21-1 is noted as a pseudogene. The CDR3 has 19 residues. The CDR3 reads CASSHQGLSFRDSNQPQHF. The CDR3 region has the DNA TGTGCCAGCAGCCACCAGGGACTTTCTTTCAGGGATAGCAATCAGCCCCAGCATTTT.

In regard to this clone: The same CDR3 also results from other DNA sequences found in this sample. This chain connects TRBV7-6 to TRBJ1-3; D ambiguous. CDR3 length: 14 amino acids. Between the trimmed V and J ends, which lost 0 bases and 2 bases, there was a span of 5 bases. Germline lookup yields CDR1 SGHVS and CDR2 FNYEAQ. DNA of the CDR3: TGTGCCAGCAGCTTAGCAGGCCCTGGAAACACCATATATTTT. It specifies CASSLAGPGNTIYF.

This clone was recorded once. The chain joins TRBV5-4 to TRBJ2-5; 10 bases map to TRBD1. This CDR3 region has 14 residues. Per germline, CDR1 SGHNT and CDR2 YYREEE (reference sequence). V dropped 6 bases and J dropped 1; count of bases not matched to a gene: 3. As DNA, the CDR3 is TGTGCCAGCAACCGGGACAGGGGCCAAGAGACCCAGTACTTC. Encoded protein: CASNRDRGQETQYF.

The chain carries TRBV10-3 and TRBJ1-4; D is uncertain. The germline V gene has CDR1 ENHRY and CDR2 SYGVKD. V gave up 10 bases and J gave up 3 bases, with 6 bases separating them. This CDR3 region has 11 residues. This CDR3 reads CATSANEKLFF. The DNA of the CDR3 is TGTGCCACCTCTGCTAATGAAAAACTGTTTTTT.

The CDR3 coding sequence is TGTGCCAGCACCAACAGGGGGCTTTCTAGCACAGATACGCAGTATTTT. This gives the protein CASTNRGLSSTDTQYF. The chain joins TRBV2 to TRBJ2-3, with 9 positions matching TRBD1. Per germline, CDR1 SNHLY and CDR2 FYNNEI. The CDR3 sequence is 16 residues long. V gave up 7 bases and J gave up 0 bases; unmatched junction bases: 8. Filled out from reference TRBV2 and TRBJ2-3, the complete variable domain reads EPEVTQTPSHQVTQMGQEVILRCVPISNHLYFYWYRQILGQKVEFLVSFYNNEISEKSEIFDDQFSVERPDGSNFTLKIRSTKLEDSAMYFCASTNRGLSSTDTQYFGPGTRLTVL.

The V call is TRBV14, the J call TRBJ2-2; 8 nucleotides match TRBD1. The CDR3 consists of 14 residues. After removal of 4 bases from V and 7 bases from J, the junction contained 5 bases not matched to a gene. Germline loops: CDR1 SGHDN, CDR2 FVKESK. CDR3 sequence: CASSRTGLGGELFF. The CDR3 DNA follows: TGTGCCAGCAGCCGGACAGGGCTAGGCGGGGAGCTGTTTTTT.

The CDR3 DNA reads TGTGCCAGCAGCTTAGGAGAGGCGGCGGCTTCACCCCTCCACTTT. This sequence encodes CASSLGEAAASPLHF. This chain connects TRBV7-2 to TRBJ1-6; D not resolved. V lost 1 base and J 9 bases, leaving 13 bases between the germline ends. The length of the CDR3 is 15 residues. CDR1 and CDR2 from the germline V gene are SGHTA and FQGNSA.

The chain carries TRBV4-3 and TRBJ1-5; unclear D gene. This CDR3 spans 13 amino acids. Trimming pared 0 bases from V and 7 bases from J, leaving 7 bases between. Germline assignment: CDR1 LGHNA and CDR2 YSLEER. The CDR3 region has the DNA TGCGCCAGCAGCCAAGAACAGTCACAGCCCCAGCATTTT. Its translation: CASSQEQSQPQHF.

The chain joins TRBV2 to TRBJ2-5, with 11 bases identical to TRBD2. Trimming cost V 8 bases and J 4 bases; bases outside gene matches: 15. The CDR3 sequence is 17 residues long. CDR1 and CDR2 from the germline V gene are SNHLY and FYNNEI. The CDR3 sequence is CASQEFSGGDAGETQYF. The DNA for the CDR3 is TGTGCCAGCCAAGAGTTTAGCGGGGGGGATGCAGGAGAGACCCAGTACTTC.

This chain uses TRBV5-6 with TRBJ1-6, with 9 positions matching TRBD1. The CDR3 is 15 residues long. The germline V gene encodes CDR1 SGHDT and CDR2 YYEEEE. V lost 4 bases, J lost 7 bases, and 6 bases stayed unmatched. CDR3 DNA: TGTGCCAGCAGCCTGGACAGGGGCGGAAATTCACCCCTCCACTTT. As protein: CASSLDRGGNSPLHF.

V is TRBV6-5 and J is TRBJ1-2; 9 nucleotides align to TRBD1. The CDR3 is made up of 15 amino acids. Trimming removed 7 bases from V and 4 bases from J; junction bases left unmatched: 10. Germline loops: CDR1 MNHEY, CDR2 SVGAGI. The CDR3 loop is CASTPSTGGFYGYTF. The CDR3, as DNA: TGTGCCAGCACCCCCTCGACAGGGGGATTCTATGGCTACACCTTC.

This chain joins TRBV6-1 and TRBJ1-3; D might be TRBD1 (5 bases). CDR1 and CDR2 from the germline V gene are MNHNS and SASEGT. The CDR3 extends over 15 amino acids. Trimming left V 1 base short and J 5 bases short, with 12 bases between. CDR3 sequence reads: CASSEGGAGRNTIYF. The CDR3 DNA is TGTGCCAGCAGTGAAGGAGGGGCCGGGAGAAACACCATATATTTT.

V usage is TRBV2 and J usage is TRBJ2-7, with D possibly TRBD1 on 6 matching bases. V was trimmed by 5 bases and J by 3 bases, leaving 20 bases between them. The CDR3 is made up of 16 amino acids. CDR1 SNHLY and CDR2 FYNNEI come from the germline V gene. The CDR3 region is CASSSVAGNRDYEQYF. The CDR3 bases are TGTGCCAGCAGTTCGGTGGCGGGTAACAGGGACTACGAGCAGTACTTC.

The CDR3 DNA reads TGTGCCAGCAGCGTTTCATGTGGCAATCAGCCCCAGCATTTT. This translates into CASSVSCGNQPQHF. This sequence joins TRBV21-1 and TRBJ1-5; TRBD1 was called by the table and not checked on the DNA. TRBV21-1 is listed as a pseudogene. The CDR3 totals 14 residues.

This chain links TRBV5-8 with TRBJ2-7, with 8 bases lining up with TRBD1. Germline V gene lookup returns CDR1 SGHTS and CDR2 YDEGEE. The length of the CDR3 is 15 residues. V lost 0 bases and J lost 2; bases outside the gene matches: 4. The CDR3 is CASSLGQGLTYEQYF. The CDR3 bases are TGTGCCAGCAGCTTGGGACAGGGGCTCACCTACGAGCAGTACTTC.

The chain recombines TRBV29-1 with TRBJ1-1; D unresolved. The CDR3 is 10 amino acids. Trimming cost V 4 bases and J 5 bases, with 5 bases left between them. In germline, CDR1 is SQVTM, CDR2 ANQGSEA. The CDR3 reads CSVAHTEAFF. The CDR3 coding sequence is TGCAGCGTTGCTCATACTGAAGCTTTCTTT.

The CDR3 DNA reads TGTGCCAGCAGTGAACGATTCCGTGGCAGGACCTATGGCTACACCTTC. It translates to CASSERFRGRTYGYTF. The J gene is TRBJ1-2, the V gene TRBV7-2; D unresolved. CDR1 and CDR2 (germline): SGHTA, FQGNSA. Trimming left V 6 bases short and J 4 bases short, with 21 bases between. There are 16 residues in the CDR3.

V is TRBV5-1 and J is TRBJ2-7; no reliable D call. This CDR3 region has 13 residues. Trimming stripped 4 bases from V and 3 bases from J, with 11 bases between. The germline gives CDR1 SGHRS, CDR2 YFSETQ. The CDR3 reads CASSRSRLYEQYF. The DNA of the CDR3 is TGCGCCAGCAGCCGGTCCAGACTCTACGAGCAGTACTTC. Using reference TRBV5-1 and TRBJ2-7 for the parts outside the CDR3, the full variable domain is KAGVTQTPRYLIKTRGQQVTLSCSPISGHRSVSWYQQTPGQGLQFLFEYFSETQRNKGNFPGRFSGRQFSNSRSEMNVSTLELGDSALYLCASSRSRLYEQYFGPGTRLTVT.

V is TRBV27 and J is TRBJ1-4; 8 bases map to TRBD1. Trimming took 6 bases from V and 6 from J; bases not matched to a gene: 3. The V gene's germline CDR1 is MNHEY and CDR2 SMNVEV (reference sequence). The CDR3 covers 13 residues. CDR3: CASRDRDDEKLFF. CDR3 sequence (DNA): TGTGCCAGCAGGGACAGGGACGATGAAAAACTGTTTTTT.

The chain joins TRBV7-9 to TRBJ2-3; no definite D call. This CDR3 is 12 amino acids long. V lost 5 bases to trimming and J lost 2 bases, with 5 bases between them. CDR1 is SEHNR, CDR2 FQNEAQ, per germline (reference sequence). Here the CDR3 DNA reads TGTGCCAGCAGCCCGATCACAGATACGCAGTATTTT. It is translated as CASSPITDTQYF.

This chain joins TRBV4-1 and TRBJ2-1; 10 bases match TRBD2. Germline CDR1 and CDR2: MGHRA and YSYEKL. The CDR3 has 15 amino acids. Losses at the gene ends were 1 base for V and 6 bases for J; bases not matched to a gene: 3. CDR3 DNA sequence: TGCGCCAGCAGCCAAGGGCTAGCGGGGGCCAATGAGCAGTTCTTC. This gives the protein CASSQGLAGANEQFF.

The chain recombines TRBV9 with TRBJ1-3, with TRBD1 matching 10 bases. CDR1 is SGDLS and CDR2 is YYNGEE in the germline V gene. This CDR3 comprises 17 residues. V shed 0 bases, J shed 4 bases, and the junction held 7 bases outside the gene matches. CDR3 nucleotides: TGTGCCAGCAGCGTAGATGAGACAGGGGGCTGGGGAAACACCATATATTTT. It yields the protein CASSVDETGGWGNTIYF.